These 28 T cell receptor beta chains share one sample of origin, sequenced in a study of cytomegalovirus exposure and HLA in healthy donors. 13 Jbeta primers and 60 Vbeta primers were used for the PCR. Libraries were prepared by immunoSEQ multiplex PCR; TCRdb keeps only in-frame clonotypes and omits some of them. The sample consists of about 130,000 clones, roughly 83% of them appearing once. Sample: PBMCs. Receptors originate from a young man in good health and CMV-seronegative.

The V call is TRBV28, the J call TRBJ1-2, with TRBD1 matching over 8 bases. J was trimmed by 2 bases and V by 4 bases; bases with no gene match: 3. The V gene's germline CDR1 is MDHEN and CDR2 SYDVKM. This CDR3 comprises 14 residues. The CDR3 region has the DNA TGTGCCAGCAGTTCTGGACAGGGAAACTATGGCTACACCTTC. This encodes CASSSGQGNYGYTF.

The V call is TRBV18, the J call TRBJ2-1, with TRBD2 matching over 7 bases. Germline values: CDR1 KGHSH, CDR2 LQKENI. The CDR3 is made up of 17 amino acids. Unmatched junction bases numbered 9, after V lost 1 base and J lost 3 bases. CDR3 sequence: CASSPRVSGTNYNEQFF. The CDR3 DNA reads TGTGCCAGCTCACCACGAGTAAGCGGGACCAACTACAATGAGCAGTTCTTC.

V and J are TRBV5-1 and TRBJ2-7; D gene uncertain. The V end was cut by 0 bases, the J end by 0 bases, with 7 bases between. This CDR3 has 14 amino acids. Per the germline V gene, CDR1 is SGHRS and CDR2 is YFSETQ. The CDR3 loop reads CASSLGLLSYEQYF. For the CDR3, the DNA is TGCGCCAGCAGCTTGGGGTTACTCTCCTACGAGCAGTACTTC.

V and J are TRBV5-1 and TRBJ2-1; 7 bases map to TRBD2. J lost 4 bases, V lost 0 bases, and 16 bases had no gene match. The germline CDR1 and CDR2 sequences are SGHRS and YFSETQ. The CDR3 is 19 residues long. Here the CDR3 reads CASSLAAGGSGPLYNEQFF. CDR3 bases: TGCGCCAGCAGCTTGGCCGCCGGCGGGAGCGGTCCATTATACAATGAGCAGTTCTTC.

V usage is TRBV5-6 and J usage is TRBJ2-7; D ambiguous. CDR1 SGHDT and CDR2 YYEEEE come from the germline V gene. CDR3 length: 14 residues. CDR3 region: CVFFKQKAAYEQYF. For the CDR3, the DNA is TGTGTTTTTTTCAAGCAGAAGGCGGCATACGAGCAGTACTTC.

This clone was observed a few times. The chain joins TRBV7-2 to TRBJ2-4, with D maybe TRBD2 (6 bases). From germline, CDR1 is SGHTA and CDR2 FQGNSA. Trimming took 5 bases from V and 9 from J, leaving 14 bases between them. This CDR3 has 13 amino acids. The CDR3 DNA is TGTGCCAGCAGCCGGGGAGAGGAGGGCATTCAGTACTTC. Translating gives CASSRGEEGIQYF.

The CDR3 sequence: CASSRGTTPNEQFF. CDR3 bases: TGCGCCAGCAGCAGGGGGACTACTCCCAATGAGCAGTTCTTC. The chain is built from TRBV5-1 and TRBJ2-1; maybe TRBD2 (7 bases). V shed 4 bases and J shed 6 bases, with 14 bases lying between them. CDR3 length: 14 amino acids. Germline CDR1 reads SGHRS; CDR2 reads YFSETQ.

Details on this clone: Other DNA sequences of this sample code for an identical CDR3. The genes are TRBV19 and TRBJ1-1, with 8 nucleotides matching TRBD1. Germline CDR1 reads LNHDA; CDR2 reads SQIVND (reference sequence). The length of the CDR3 is 12 residues. J gave up 4 bases and V 10 bases, and 5 bases lay outside the gene matches. The CDR3, as DNA: TGTGCCACAGGGACAGGAGGCACTGAAGCTTTCTTT. It translates to CATGTGGTEAFF.

This chain joins TRBV7-3 and TRBJ2-7; perhaps TRBD2 as D (5 bases). Looked up from germline, CDR1 is SGHTA and CDR2 is FQGTGA. Trimming cost V 0 bases and J 6 bases, with 12 bases left between them. The CDR3 consists of 14 residues. CDR3 nucleotides: TGTGCCAGCAGCTTAACAGGGAGCGCGTCCGAGCAGTACGTC. Residues: CASSLTGSASEQYV.

This rearrangement joins TRBV7-8 to TRBJ1-5, with D possibly being TRBD1 (5 bases). V was shortened by 3 bases and J by 5 bases, with 14 bases between the two germline ends. Germline V gives CDR1 SGHVS, CDR2 FQNEAQ. This CDR3 has 15 residues. This CDR3 is CASSFIPGRDQPQHF. CDR3 in DNA: TGTGCCAGCAGCTTTATACCAGGGCGCGATCAGCCCCAGCATTTT.

This clone was detected only a few times. V usage is TRBV6-5 and J usage is TRBJ1-1; 8 nucleotides align to TRBD1. Germline trimming cut 6 bases from V and 2 bases from J; bases unmatched to any gene: 5. The CDR3 runs 14 residues. Germline V gene lookup returns CDR1 MNHEY and CDR2 SVGAGI. The CDR3 sequence is CASSYGTGNTEAFF. For the CDR3, the DNA is TGTGCCAGCAGCTACGGGACAGGAAACACTGAAGCTTTCTTT.

This clone was recorded a few times. The chain recombines TRBV7-6 with TRBJ1-4; D is undetermined. The CDR3 is 14 amino acids. Germline lookup yields CDR1 SGHVS and CDR2 FNYEAQ. V was cut by 5 bases and J by 4 bases, with 11 bases left in between. CDR3 DNA sequence: TGTGCCAGCAGCCCCGGACTGAGTAATGAAAAACTGTTTTTT. Its protein is CASSPGLSNEKLFF.

V and J are TRBV5-1 and TRBJ1-1; D uncertain. CDR3 length: 16 amino acids. V lost 4 bases and J lost 3, with 19 bases in between. The germline CDR1 and CDR2 sequences are SGHRS and YFSETQ. Here the CDR3 reads CASSPNPLGRDTEAFF. In DNA form, the CDR3 reads TGCGCCAGCAGCCCAAACCCGCTGGGCAGAGACACTGAAGCTTTCTTT.

V gene TRBV7-9 combines with J gene TRBJ2-1; 7 nucleotides align to TRBD2. V shed 5 bases, J shed 2 bases, and the junction held 6 bases outside the gene matches. The V gene's germline CDR1 is SEHNR and CDR2 FQNEAQ (reference sequence). The CDR3 consists of 15 residues. The CDR3 DNA reads as TGTGCCAGCAGCCCAGGACTAGTGCCCTACAATGAGCAGTTCTTC. Protein: CASSPGLVPYNEQFF.

The chain couples TRBV7-8 to TRBJ2-5, with D possibly being TRBD2 (5 bases). Trimming cost V 1 base and J 11 bases, with 17 bases left between them. The CDR3 has 14 residues. CDR1 SGHVS and CDR2 FQNEAQ come from the germline V gene. CDR3 loop: CASSLDSVQIRQYF. CDR3 in DNA: TGTGCCAGCAGCTTAGATAGCGTTCAAATCCGGCAGTACTTC.

The J gene is TRBJ2-1, the V gene TRBV19, with D perhaps TRBD2 (5 bases). Trimming pared 5 bases from V and 7 bases from J, leaving 15 bases between. The CDR3 sequence is 14 residues long. CDR1 is LNHDA and CDR2 is SQIVND in the germline V gene (reference sequence). The CDR3 nucleotides read TGTGCCAGTAGTCTCGAAGCTAGCTATAATGAGCAGTTCTTC. Translated, it gives CASSLEASYNEQFF.

The J gene is TRBJ2-7, the V gene TRBV5-1; D possibly corresponds to TRBD1 (6 bases). The CDR3 has 15 amino acids. Germline lookup yields CDR1 SGHRS and CDR2 YFSETQ. The ends were cut back, 4 bases at V and 5 bases at J, with 19 bases in the middle. Written as DNA, the CDR3 is TGCGCCAGCAGCCGAGGGGCTCAGGGGTTGAACGAGCAGTACTTC. This codes for CASSRGAQGLNEQYF.

The chain has TRBV27 and TRBJ2-1; D uncertain. Between the trimmed V and J ends, which lost 4 bases and 6 bases, there was a span of 4 bases. The length of the CDR3 is 11 residues. Germline assignment: CDR1 MNHEY and CDR2 SMNVEV (reference sequence). The CDR3 here is CASSWLNEQFF. CDR3 DNA sequence: TGTGCCAGCAGTTGGCTCAATGAGCAGTTCTTC.

There are a few counts of this clone. The V and J genes are TRBV4-3 and TRBJ1-2; TRBD1 is a possible D gene (5 bases). From germline, CDR1 is LGHNA and CDR2 YSLEER. Between the trimmed V and J ends, which lost 4 bases and 6 bases, there was a span of 12 bases. The CDR3 has 13 amino acids. CDR3 region: CASSLRGSDGYTF. CDR3 sequence (DNA): TGCGCCAGCAGCCTTAGGGGCTCCGATGGCTACACCTTC.

The V gene is TRBV6-5, the J gene TRBJ2-7; 8 positions agree with TRBD2. The germline V gene encodes CDR1 MNHEY and CDR2 SVGAGI. The V segment lost 2 bases and the J segment 4 bases; nucleotides outside the gene matches: 7. The CDR3 is 15 amino acids. CDR3 nucleotide sequence: TGTGCCAGCAGTTACAGTGCTAGCGGGCGTTACGAGCAGTACGTC. It is translated as CASSYSASGRYEQYV.

The rearrangement links TRBV11-2 to TRBJ2-7; D may be TRBD2 (5 bases). This CDR3 has 15 amino acids. Trimming removed 2 bases from V and 0 bases from J, with 11 bases in between. Per germline, CDR1 SGHAT and CDR2 FQNNGV. The CDR3 sequence is CASSLMVGDSYEQYF. CDR3 sequence (DNA): TGTGCCAGCAGCTTAATGGTGGGAGACTCCTACGAGCAGTACTTC.

The gene calls are TRBV13 and TRBJ1-1; 8 nucleotides align to TRBD1. V lost 8 bases to trimming and J lost 4 bases; unmatched junction nucleotides: 6. This CDR3 region has 13 residues. Germline V gene data show CDR1 as PRHDT and CDR2 as FYEKMQ (reference sequence). The CDR3, as DNA: TGTGCCAGCGTAATCAGGGGGCGCACTGAAGCTTTCTTT. The encoded protein is CASVIRGRTEAFF.

The chain joins TRBV19 to TRBJ2-1; D is possibly TRBD2 (5 bases). V was cut by 1 base and J by 7 bases, with 11 bases left in between. This CDR3 contains 14 residues. The V gene's germline CDR1 is LNHDA and CDR2 SQIVND (reference sequence). This CDR3 reads CASSIGRRRNEQFF. Here the CDR3 DNA reads TGTGCCAGTAGTATAGGGAGGAGGCGGAATGAGCAGTTCTTC.

The CDR3 region has the DNA TGTGCCAGCAGCTTAACGGGGGGGAACGCCTTCGGCACCGGGGAGCTGTTTTTT. It yields the protein CASSLTGGNAFGTGELFF. The chain has TRBV7-3 and TRBJ2-2, with 7 bases that match TRBD2. Unmatched junction bases numbered 11, after V lost 0 bases and J lost 4 bases. This CDR3 has 18 amino acids. Germline loops: CDR1 SGHTA, CDR2 FQGTGA.

Points on this clone: Sequence at one end of the junction differs from germline and may be a read error. This sequence joins TRBV30 and TRBJ1-6; perhaps TRBD1 as D (5 bases). This CDR3 contains 16 residues. Germline lookup yields CDR1 GTSNPN and CDR2 SVGIG (reference sequence). DNA for the CDR3: TGTGCCTGGACCGACAGCAGGAGCTCCTATAGTTCACCCCTCCACTTT. Encoded protein: CAWTDSRSSYSSPLHF.

This chain connects TRBV5-1 to TRBJ1-4; 7 nucleotides match TRBD1. Losses at the gene ends were 0 bases for V and 3 bases for J; bases not matched to a gene: 5. The CDR3 runs to 16 residues. CDR1 and CDR2 from the germline V gene are SGHRS and YFSETQ. DNA of the CDR3: TGCGCCAGCAGCTTGGCACCCGGGACAGCTAATGAAAAACTGTTTTTT. Translated: CASSLAPGTANEKLFF.

The genes are TRBV10-2 and TRBJ2-1; 8 nucleotides align to TRBD2. V shed 7 bases, J shed 4 bases, and the junction held 12 bases outside the gene matches. This CDR3 comprises 16 residues. From germline, CDR1 is WSHSY and CDR2 SAAADI. The CDR3 reads CASKLQDGLAYNEQFF. DNA for the CDR3: TGCGCCAGCAAACTTCAGGATGGACTAGCATACAATGAGCAGTTCTTC.

This chain links TRBV7-9 with TRBJ1-2; tentatively, D is TRBD1 (5 bases). Germline assignment: CDR1 SEHNR and CDR2 FQNEAQ (reference sequence). Deletions cut 5 bases from V and 3 bases from J, with 22 bases between. The CDR3 is 17 residues long. The CDR3 region is CASSPSPRQIPDYGYTF. The CDR3 nucleotides are TGTGCCAGCAGCCCGTCCCCACGACAGATTCCAGACTATGGCTACACCTTC.